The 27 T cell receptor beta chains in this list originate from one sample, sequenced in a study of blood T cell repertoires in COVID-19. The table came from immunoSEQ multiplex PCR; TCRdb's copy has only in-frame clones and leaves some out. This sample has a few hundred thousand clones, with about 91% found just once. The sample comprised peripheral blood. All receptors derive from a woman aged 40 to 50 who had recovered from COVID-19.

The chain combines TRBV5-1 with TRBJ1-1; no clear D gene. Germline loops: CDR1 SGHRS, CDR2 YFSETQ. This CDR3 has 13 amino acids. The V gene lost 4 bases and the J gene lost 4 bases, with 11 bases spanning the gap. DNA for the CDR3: TGCGCCAGCAGCCCTGCTGGCCCCACTGAAGCTTTCTTT. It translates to CASSPAGPTEAFF.

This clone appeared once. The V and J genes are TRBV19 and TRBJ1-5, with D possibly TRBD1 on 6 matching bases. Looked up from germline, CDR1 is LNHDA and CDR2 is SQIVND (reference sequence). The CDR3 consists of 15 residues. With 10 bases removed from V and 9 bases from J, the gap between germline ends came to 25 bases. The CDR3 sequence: CATKTGEGTSSPQHF. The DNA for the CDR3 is TGTGCCACCAAAACCGGGGAGGGGACATCATCGCCCCAGCATTTT.

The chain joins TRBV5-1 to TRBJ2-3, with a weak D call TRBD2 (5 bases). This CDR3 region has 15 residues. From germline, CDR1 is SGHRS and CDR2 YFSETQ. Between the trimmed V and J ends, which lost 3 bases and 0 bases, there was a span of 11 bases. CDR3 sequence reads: CASSYGRTSTDTQYF. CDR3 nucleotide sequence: TGCGCCAGCAGCTACGGACGGACTAGCACAGATACGCAGTATTTT.

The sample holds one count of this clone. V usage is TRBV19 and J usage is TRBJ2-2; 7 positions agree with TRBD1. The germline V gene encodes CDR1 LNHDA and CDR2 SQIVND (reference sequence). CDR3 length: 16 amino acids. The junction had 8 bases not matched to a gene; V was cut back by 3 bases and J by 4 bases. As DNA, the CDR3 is TGTGCCAGTAGTATCGGACAGGACCGGGCCACCGGGGAGCTGTTTTTT. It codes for CASSIGQDRATGELFF.

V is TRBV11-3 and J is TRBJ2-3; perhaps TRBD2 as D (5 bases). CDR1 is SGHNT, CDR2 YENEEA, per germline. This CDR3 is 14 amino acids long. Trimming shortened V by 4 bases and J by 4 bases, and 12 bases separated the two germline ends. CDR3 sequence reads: CASSWTGRADTQYF. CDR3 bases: TGTGCCAGCAGCTGGACTGGGCGTGCAGATACGCAGTATTTT.

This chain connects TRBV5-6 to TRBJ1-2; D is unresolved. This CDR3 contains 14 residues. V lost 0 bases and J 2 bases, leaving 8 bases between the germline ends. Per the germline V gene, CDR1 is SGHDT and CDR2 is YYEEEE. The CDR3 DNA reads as TGTGCCAGCAGCTTGGGGCAGAGGAACTATGGCTACACCTTC. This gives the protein CASSLGQRNYGYTF. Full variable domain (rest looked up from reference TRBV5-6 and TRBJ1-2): DAGVTQSPTHLIKTRGQQVTLRCSPKSGHDTVSWYQQALGQGPQFIFQYYEEEERQRGNFPDRFSGHQFPNYSSELNVNALLLGDSALYLCASSLGQRNYGYTFGSGTRLTVV.

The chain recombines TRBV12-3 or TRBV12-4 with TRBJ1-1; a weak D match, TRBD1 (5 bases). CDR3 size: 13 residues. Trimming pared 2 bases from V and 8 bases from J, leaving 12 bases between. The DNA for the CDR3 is TGTGCCAGCAGTTTAAGAAGGGGCCGCGAAGCTTTCTTT. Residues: CASSLRRGREAFF.

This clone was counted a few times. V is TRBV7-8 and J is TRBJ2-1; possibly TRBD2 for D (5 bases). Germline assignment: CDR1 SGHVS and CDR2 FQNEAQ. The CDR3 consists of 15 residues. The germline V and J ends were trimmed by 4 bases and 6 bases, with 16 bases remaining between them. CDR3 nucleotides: TGTGCCAGCAGCTCGGTGGGTCCCCGGGGCAATGAGCAGTTCTTC. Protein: CASSSVGPRGNEQFF.

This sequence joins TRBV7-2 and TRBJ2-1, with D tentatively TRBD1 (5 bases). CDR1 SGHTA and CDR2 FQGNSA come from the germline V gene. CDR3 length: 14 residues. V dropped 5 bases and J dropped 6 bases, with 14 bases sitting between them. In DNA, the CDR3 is TGTGCCAGCAGCCCAGACAGAGGCGGCAATGAGCAGTTCTTC. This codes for CASSPDRGGNEQFF. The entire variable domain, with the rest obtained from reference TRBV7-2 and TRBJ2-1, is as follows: GAGVSQSPSNKVTEKGKDVELRCDPISGHTALYWYRQSLGQGLEFLIYFQGNSAPDKSGLPSDRFSAERTGGSVSTLTIQRTQQEDSAVYLCASSPDRGGNEQFFGPGTRLTVL.

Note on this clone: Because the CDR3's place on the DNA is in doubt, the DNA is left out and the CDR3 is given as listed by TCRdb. CDR3 amino acids: CASSLRAGRSNEQFF. This rearrangement joins TRBV28 to TRBJ2-1; TRBD2 was called by the table and not checked on the DNA. Germline V gives CDR1 MDHEN, CDR2 SYDVKM. The CDR3 spans 15 amino acids, including both terminal residues.

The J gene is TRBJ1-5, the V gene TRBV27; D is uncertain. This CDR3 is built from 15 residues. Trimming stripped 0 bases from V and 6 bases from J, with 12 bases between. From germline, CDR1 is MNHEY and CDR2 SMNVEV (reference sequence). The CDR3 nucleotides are TGTGCCAGCAGTTTATCAAAGGAAGGCGGTCAGCCCCAGCATTTT. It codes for CASSLSKEGGQPQHF.

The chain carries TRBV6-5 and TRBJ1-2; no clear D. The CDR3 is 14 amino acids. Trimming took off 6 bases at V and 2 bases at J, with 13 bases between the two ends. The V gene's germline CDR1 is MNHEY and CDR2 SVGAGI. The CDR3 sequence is CASSERSPNYGYTF. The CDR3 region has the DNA TGTGCCAGCAGCGAGAGATCACCAAACTATGGCTACACCTTC.

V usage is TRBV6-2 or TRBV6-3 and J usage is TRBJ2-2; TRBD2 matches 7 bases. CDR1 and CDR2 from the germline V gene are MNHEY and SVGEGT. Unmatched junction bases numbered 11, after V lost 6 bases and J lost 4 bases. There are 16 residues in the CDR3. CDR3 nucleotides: TGTGCCAGCAGCCCTTTGGGGGGGGAATCCACCGGGGAGCTGTTTTTT. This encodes CASSPLGGESTGELFF.

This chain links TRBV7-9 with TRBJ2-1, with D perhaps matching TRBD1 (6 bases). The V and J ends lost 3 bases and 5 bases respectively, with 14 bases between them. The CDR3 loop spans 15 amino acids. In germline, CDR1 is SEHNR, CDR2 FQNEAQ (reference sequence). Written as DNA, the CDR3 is TGTGCCAGCAGCTTCGGGCAGGGGAGCCACAATGAGCAGTTCTTC. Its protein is CASSFGQGSHNEQFF.

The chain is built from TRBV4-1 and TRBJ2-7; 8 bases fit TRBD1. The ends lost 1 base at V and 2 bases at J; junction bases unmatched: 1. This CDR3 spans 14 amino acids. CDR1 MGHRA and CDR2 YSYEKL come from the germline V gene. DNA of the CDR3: TGCGCCAGCAGCCAAGCACAGGGGGCCTACGAGCAGTACTTC. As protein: CASSQAQGAYEQYF.

For the CDR3, the DNA is TGTGCCAGCAGCTTAATTAGGTGGAGTGAGAACACCATATATTTT. It specifies CASSLIRWSENTIYF. The genes are TRBV7-9 and TRBJ1-3, with D uncertain. The CDR3 loop spans 15 amino acids. V gave up 2 bases and J gave up 7 bases, with 15 bases separating them. CDR1 is SEHNR and CDR2 is FQNEAQ in the germline V gene (reference sequence).

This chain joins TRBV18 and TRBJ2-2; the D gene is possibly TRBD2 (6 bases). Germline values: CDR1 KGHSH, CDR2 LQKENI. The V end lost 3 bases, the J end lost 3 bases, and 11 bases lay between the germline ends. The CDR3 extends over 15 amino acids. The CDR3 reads CASSPRREYTGELFF. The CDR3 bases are TGTGCCAGCTCACCTAGACGGGAGTACACCGGGGAGCTGTTTTTT.

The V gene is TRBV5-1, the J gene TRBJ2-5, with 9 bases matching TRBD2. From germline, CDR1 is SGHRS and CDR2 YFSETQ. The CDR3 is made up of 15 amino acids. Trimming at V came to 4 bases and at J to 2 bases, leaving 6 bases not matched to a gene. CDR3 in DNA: TGCGCCAGCAGCCCGGGGACTAGCATACAAGAGACCCAGTACTTC. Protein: CASSPGTSIQETQYF. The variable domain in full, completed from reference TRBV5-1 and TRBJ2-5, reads KAGVTQTPRYLIKTRGQQVTLSCSPISGHRSVSWYQQTPGQGLQFLFEYFSETQRNKGNFPGRFSGRQFSNSRSEMNVSTLELGDSALYLCASSPGTSIQETQYFGPGTRLLVL.

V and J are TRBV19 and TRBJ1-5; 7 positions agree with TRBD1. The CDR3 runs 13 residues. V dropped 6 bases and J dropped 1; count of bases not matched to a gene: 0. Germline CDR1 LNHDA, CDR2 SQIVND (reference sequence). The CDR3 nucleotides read TGTGCCAGTAGGGGACAGAGCAATCAGCCCCAGCATTTT. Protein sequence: CASRGQSNQPQHF. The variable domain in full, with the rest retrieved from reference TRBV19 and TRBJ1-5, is DGGITQSPKYLFRKEGQNVTLSCEQNLNHDAMYWYRQDPGQGLRLIYYSQIVNDFQKGDIAEGYSVSREKKESFPLTVTSAQKNPTAFYLCASRGQSNQPQHFGDGTRLSIL.

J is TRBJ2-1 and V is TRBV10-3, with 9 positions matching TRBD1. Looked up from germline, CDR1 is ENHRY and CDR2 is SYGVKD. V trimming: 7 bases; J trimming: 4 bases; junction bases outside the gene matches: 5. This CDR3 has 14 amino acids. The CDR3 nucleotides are TGTGCCATCACCAGGACAGGGGATTACAATGAGCAGTTCTTC. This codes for CAITRTGDYNEQFF.

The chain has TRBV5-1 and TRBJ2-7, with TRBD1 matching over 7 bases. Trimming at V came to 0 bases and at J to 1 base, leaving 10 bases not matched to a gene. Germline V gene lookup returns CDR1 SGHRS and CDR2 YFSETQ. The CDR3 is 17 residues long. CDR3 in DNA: TGCGCCAGCAGCTTGGTTCCCGGACAGGAAAAATCCTACGAGCAGTACTTC. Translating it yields CASSLVPGQEKSYEQYF. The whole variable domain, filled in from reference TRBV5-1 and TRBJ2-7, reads KAGVTQTPRYLIKTRGQQVTLSCSPISGHRSVSWYQQTPGQGLQFLFEYFSETQRNKGNFPGRFSGRQFSNSRSEMNVSTLELGDSALYLCASSLVPGQEKSYEQYFGPGTRLTVT.

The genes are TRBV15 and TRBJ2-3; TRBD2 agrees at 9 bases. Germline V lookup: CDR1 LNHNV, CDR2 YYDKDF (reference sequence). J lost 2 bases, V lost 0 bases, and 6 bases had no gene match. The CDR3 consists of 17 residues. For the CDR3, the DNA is TGTGCCACCAGCAGAGATGGGCTAGCGGGGAACACAGATACGCAGTATTTT. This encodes CATSRDGLAGNTDTQYF.

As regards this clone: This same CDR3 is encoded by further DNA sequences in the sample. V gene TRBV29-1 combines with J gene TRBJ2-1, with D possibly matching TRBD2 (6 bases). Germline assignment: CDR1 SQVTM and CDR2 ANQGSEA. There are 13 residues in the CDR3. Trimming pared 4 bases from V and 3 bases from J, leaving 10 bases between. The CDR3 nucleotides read TGCAGCGTTGGGCAGGGACTCTACAATGAGCAGTTCTTC. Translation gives CSVGQGLYNEQFF.

CDR3 sequence: CASRQEVLVAGGYTF. Written as DNA, the CDR3 is TGTGCCAGTAGACAGGAAGTTTTGGTTGCCGGTGGCTACACCTTC. V is TRBV19 and J is TRBJ1-2, with D possibly TRBD1 on 5 matching bases. V lost 6 bases to trimming and J lost 7 bases, with 21 bases between them. CDR3 length: 15 amino acids. Per germline, CDR1 LNHDA and CDR2 SQIVND (reference sequence).

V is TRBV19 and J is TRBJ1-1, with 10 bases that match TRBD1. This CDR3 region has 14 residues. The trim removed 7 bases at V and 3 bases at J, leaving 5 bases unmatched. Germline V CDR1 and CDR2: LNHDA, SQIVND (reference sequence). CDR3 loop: CASMETGGYTEAFF. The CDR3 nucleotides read TGTGCCAGTATGGAGACAGGGGGCTACACTGAAGCTTTCTTT.

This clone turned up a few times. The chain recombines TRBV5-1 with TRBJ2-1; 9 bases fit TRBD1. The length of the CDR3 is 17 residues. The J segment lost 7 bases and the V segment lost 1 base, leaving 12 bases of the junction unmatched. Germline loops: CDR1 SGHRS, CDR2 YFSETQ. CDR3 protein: CASSLRFRTGVTNEQFF. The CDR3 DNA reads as TGCGCCAGCAGCTTGCGGTTTAGGACAGGGGTCACGAATGAGCAGTTCTTC. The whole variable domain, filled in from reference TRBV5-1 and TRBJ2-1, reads KAGVTQTPRYLIKTRGQQVTLSCSPISGHRSVSWYQQTPGQGLQFLFEYFSETQRNKGNFPGRFSGRQFSNSRSEMNVSTLELGDSALYLCASSLRFRTGVTNEQFFGPGTRLTVL.

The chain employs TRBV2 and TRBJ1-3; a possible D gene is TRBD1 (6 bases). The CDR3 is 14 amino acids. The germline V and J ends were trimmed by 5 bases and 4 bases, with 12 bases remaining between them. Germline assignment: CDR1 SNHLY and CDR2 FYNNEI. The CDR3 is CASSNQGLGNTIYF. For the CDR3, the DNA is TGTGCCAGCAGTAATCAGGGGTTGGGAAACACCATATATTTT.